The 20 T cell receptor beta chains in this list originate from one sample, sequenced in a study of blood T cells in healthy people across ages. It was with a sample-barcoded 5' primer and a J-beta primer mix that a second PCR of about 6 to 11 cycles was run. Via MiXCR, TCRdb re-called the 5' RACE reads, giving one row per CDR3 protein. The sample holds about 1.8 million distinct CDR3 sequences, 40% to 55% seen once. Input material: blood. These receptors all stem from a woman in her 40s in good health.

This clonotype was counted only a few times. The chain employs TRBV28 and TRBJ2-1; tentatively, D is TRBD2 (6 bases). CDR1 MDHEN and CDR2 SYDVKM come from the germline V gene. The CDR3 consists of 14 residues. The V gene lost 8 bases and the J gene lost 8 bases, with 19 bases spanning the gap. The CDR3 sequence is CASRVAGLSDEQFF. In nucleotides, the CDR3 is TGTGCCAGCCGGGTGGCAGGACTATCCGATGAGCAGTTCTTC.

This chain joins TRBV29-1 and TRBJ2-1; TRBD2 matches at 7 bases. Germline CDR1 is SQVTM and CDR2 is ANQGSEA. With V trimmed by 4 bases and J by 3 bases, 9 bases remained unmatched. The CDR3 totals 15 residues. Here the CDR3 reads CSVGGWRGSYNEQFF. CDR3 DNA sequence: TGCAGCGTTGGGGGGTGGCGGGGGAGCTACAATGAGCAGTTCTTC.

In this sample, this clonotype turned up a few times. The J gene is TRBJ2-7, the V gene TRBV6-2 or TRBV6-3; D is undetermined. CDR3 size: 17 residues. Per germline, CDR1 MNHEY and CDR2 SVGEGT. Trimming removed 6 bases at V and 0 bases at J, with 21 bases between. CDR3 sequence reads: CASRPLSVGMVSYEQYF. The CDR3 coding sequence is TGTGCCAGCAGACCCCTCTCGGTAGGGATGGTCTCCTACGAGCAGTACTTC.

The V call is TRBV12-3 or TRBV12-4, the J call TRBJ2-4, with a tentative D call TRBD1 (6 bases). With the DNA end fitting TRBJ2-5 better, the J assignment may be wrong. The CDR3 has 14 residues. This CDR3 is CASSTQGRRETQYF. CDR3 nucleotide sequence: TGTGCCAGCAGTACCCAGGGGCGCAGAGAGACCCAGTACTTC.

As concerns this clonotype: A much larger clone lies a single base off, so this may be a read error. This chain links TRBV25-1 with TRBJ2-7; 7 positions match TRBD1. The J call is doubtful: the DNA matches TRBJ2-5 better. This CDR3 contains 17 residues. Germline lookup yields CDR1 MGHDK and CDR2 SYGVNS. As DNA, the CDR3 is TGTGCCAGCAGTGTGGGACCACCGGGACAGCGAGAAGAGACCCAGTACTTC. This translates into CASSVGPPGQREETQYF.

The chain joins TRBV27 to TRBJ1-2; D gene uncertain. CDR1 is MNHEY, CDR2 SMNVEV, per germline (reference sequence). V lost 5 bases and J 7 bases, leaving 14 bases between the germline ends. The CDR3 loop spans 13 amino acids. In nucleotides, the CDR3 is TGTGCCAGCAGTCCCCAGTCAATGAGTGGCTACACCTTC. Amino acid sequence: CASSPQSMSGYTF.

The chain has TRBV27 and TRBJ1-6; 7 bases map to TRBD1. Germline CDR1 is MNHEY and CDR2 is SMNVEV (reference sequence). The trim removed 6 bases at V and 10 bases at J, leaving 9 bases unmatched. The CDR3 totals 14 residues. CDR3 residues: CASRLGGPWSPLHF. DNA of the CDR3: TGTGCCAGCAGATTAGGGGGCCCGTGGTCACCCCTCCACTTT.

The chain employs TRBV4-3 and TRBJ2-6; D tentatively reads TRBD1 or TRBD2 (6 bases each). The V end was cut by 0 bases, the J end by 2 bases, with 20 bases between. This CDR3 spans 20 amino acids. Germline assignment: CDR1 LGHNA and CDR2 YSLEER. The CDR3 region is CASSQDGQGTPPTGANVLTF. CDR3 in DNA: TGCGCCAGCAGCCAAGATGGGCAGGGGACTCCGCCCACTGGGGCCAACGTCCTGACTTTC.

In its sample, this clonotype was seen a few times. The chain uses TRBV20-1 and TRBJ2-3, with 11 positions matching TRBD2. Per the germline V gene, CDR1 is DFQATT and CDR2 is SNEGSKA (reference sequence). This CDR3 region has 16 residues. The V gene end was trimmed by 2 bases and the J gene end by 8 bases; junction bases not matched to a gene: 12. CDR3 sequence reads: CSARSRLAGPQGTQYF. The CDR3 coding sequence is TGCAGTGCTAGATCAAGACTAGCGGGGCCCCAGGGTACGCAGTATTTT.

On this clonotype: One junction end disagrees with the germline gene, perhaps due to a read error. The CDR3 DNA is TGTGCCAGCGGCCAAGATTTCGGGCTACTGTACGAGCAGTACTTC. This gives the protein CASGQDFGLLYEQYF. The chain links TRBV4-2 to TRBJ2-5; D not certain. The tail of the sequence fits TRBJ2-7 better, so the J call may be wrong. The CDR3 runs 15 residues. The germline V gene has CDR1 LGHNA and CDR2 YNFKEQ.

The chain uses TRBV7-3 and TRBJ2-1; TRBD1 matches at 7 bases. This CDR3 has 15 residues. Germline trimming cut 1 base from V and 1 base from J; bases unmatched to any gene: 1. Germline V gives CDR1 SGHTA, CDR2 FQGTGA. The chain's CDR3 is CASSLKGASYNEQFF. CDR3 in DNA: TGTGCCAGCAGCTTAAAGGGGGCATCCTACAATGAGCAGTTCTTC.

This clonotype was counted between two and nine times. V and J are TRBV20-1 and TRBJ2-1, with D possibly being TRBD2 (5 bases). The length of the CDR3 is 12 residues. Trimming removed 6 bases from V and 12 bases from J, with 18 bases in between. Looked up from germline, CDR1 is DFQATT and CDR2 is SNEGSKA (reference sequence). This chain's CDR3 is CSAEVEVERQFF. CDR3 nucleotide sequence: TGCAGTGCGGAGGTGGAGGTGGAACGGCAGTTCTTC.

V gene TRBV20-1 combines with J gene TRBJ2-6; D might be TRBD2 (6 bases). Deletions cut 0 bases from V and 0 bases from J, with 9 bases between. The CDR3 length is 16 residues. Germline V gene sequence: CDR1 DFQATT, CDR2 SNEGSKA (reference sequence). This CDR3 reads CSARDGGLSGANVLTF. As DNA, the CDR3 is TGCAGTGCTAGAGATGGAGGGCTCTCTGGGGCCAACGTCCTGACTTTC.

The CDR3 here is CSARDSGLGQGDSPLHF. In DNA form, the CDR3 reads TGCAGTGCTAGAGACTCCGGGTTGGGACAGGGAGATTCACCCCTCCACTTT. The gene calls are TRBV20-1 and TRBJ1-6, with 9 nucleotides matching TRBD1. The CDR3 is 17 amino acids. The germline V gene has CDR1 DFQATT and CDR2 SNEGSKA (reference sequence). V shed 0 bases, J shed 8 bases, and the junction held 11 bases outside the gene matches.

The J gene is TRBJ2-4, the V gene TRBV6-1, with D perhaps given as TRBD1 or TRBD2 (5 bases each). The CDR3 covers 14 residues. Between the trimmed V and J ends, which lost 9 bases and 7 bases, there was a span of 19 bases. The germline V gene has CDR1 MNHNS and CDR2 SASEGT. As DNA, the CDR3 is TGTGCCAGTGCCCGGGACGGGGAAGTTAACATTCAGTACTTC. Its protein is CASARDGEVNIQYF.

The chain couples TRBV3-1 to TRBJ1-2, with 10 positions matching TRBD1. The CDR3 covers 16 residues. Germline V gene data show CDR1 as LGHDT and CDR2 as YNNKEL (reference sequence). J was trimmed by 7 bases and V by 2 bases; bases with no gene match: 10. This chain's CDR3 is CASSQKPTGGATGYTF. CDR3 DNA sequence: TGTGCCAGCAGCCAAAAACCGACAGGGGGCGCAACTGGCTACACCTTC.

This clonotype was seen only a few times. This chain uses TRBV6-6 with TRBJ1-6; 8 positions agree with TRBD1. This CDR3 has 14 residues. Germline assignment: CDR1 MNHNY and CDR2 SVGAGI (reference sequence). V shed 6 bases, J shed 7 bases, and the junction held 5 bases outside the gene matches. DNA of the CDR3: TGTGCCAGCAGGTTAGACAGGGGAAATTCACCCCTCCACTTT. Its protein product is CASRLDRGNSPLHF.

On this clonotype itself: This clone may be a read error of a much larger clone one base away. The rearrangement uses TRBV20-1 and TRBJ2-1; 8 bases are a match to TRBD2. This CDR3 has 15 residues. Germline CDR1 DFQATT, CDR2 SNEGSKA (reference sequence). The CDR3 spells CGAKNLGTSLDEQFF. CDR3 nucleotides: TGCGGTGCCAAGAACCTCGGGACTAGTCTCGATGAGCAGTTCTTC.

The chain joins TRBV28 to TRBJ2-3; 10 nucleotides agree with TRBD1. The J segment lost 2 bases and the V segment lost 7 bases, leaving 3 bases of the junction unmatched. Germline V gives CDR1 MDHEN, CDR2 SYDVKM. This CDR3 contains 14 residues. This CDR3 reads CASTGQGITDTQYF. As DNA, the CDR3 is TGTGCCAGCACGGGACAGGGGATCACAGATACGCAGTATTTT.

This clonotype has a handful of counts. The chain is built from TRBV9 and TRBJ2-3; perhaps D is TRBD1 or TRBD2 (5 bases each). The V end lost 0 bases, the J end lost 2 bases, and 10 bases lay between the germline ends. The CDR3 runs to 15 residues. Germline values: CDR1 SGDLS, CDR2 YYNGEE. DNA for the CDR3: TGTGCCAGCAGCGTAGATTCGGGGACCACAGATACGCAGTATTTT. Its protein is CASSVDSGTTDTQYF.